Reported below is one T cell receptor beta chain. This clone's antigen is unknown. The sample holds no much larger clone one base away, and base qualities are not on file. Patients with a history of autoimmune disease or receiving systemic immunosuppression were excluded from the trial. Peripheral blood for TCR sequencing was collected from all dose cohorts at baseline, on cycle 4 day 1, and on cycle 7 day 1. Samples came from an open-label, multicenter, first-in-human phase I dose-escalation trial of ivuxolimab. Adults with locally advanced or metastatic melanoma, renal cell carcinoma, hepatocellular carcinoma or head and neck squamous cell carcinoma were enrolled in the trial. Before TCR sequencing, CD4+ T cells and CD8+ T cells were sorted from peripheral blood as separate populations. Looking up the germline V gene yields CDR1 ENHRY and CDR2 SYGVKD. V trim: 4 bases; J trim: 0 bases; unmatched bases: 9. Inclusive of the bounding cysteine and phenylalanine, the CDR3 is 16 residues long. Kept here is only the CDR3 DNA, which spans 48 bases and is read in frame from base 1.

The record originates from a study of OX40 agonist ivuxolimab in advanced cancers. Context from the whole study: The costimulatory receptor OX40 (CD134) was targeted by ivuxolimab, a fully human IgG2 agonistic monoclonal antibody. Intravenous ivuxolimab was administered to patients every 2 weeks at six dose levels: 0.01, 0.1, 0.3, 1.5, 3 and 10 mg/kg. Among the roughly 52 dose-escalation patients, approximately 20 had hepatocellular carcinoma, some 15 melanoma, 9 renal cell carcinoma and 9 head and neck cancer. A male proportion of about 79% and a mean age of roughly 55 years, ranging from about 23 to 90, were recorded for the dose-escalation cohort. Prior anti-PD-1, anti-PD-L1 or anti-CTLA-4 therapy was permitted, and about 40% of dose-escalation patients had received checkpoint inhibitors. Partial responses occurred in three dose-escalation patients: two with cutaneous melanoma and one with hepatocellular carcinoma. Peripheral TCRbeta sequencing was intended to test whether TCR sequence diversity was altered and clonal T-cell expansion was caused by ivuxolimab. The paper covers the monotherapy dose-escalation part of the phase I ivuxolimab trial, which included N = 52 patients. Points the paper makes about the study in general: Low levels of normalized T-cell clonal expansion were also seen in some nonresponding patients. After ivuxolimab, expanded clones were on average more numerous among CD8+ T cells than among CD4+ T cells. At doses of 0.1 to 3.0 mg/kg, clonal expansion of both CD4+ and CD8+ T cells in blood was seen between baseline and week 6. In partial responders in the 0.1-3.0 mg/kg groups, normalized peripheral clonal expansion was found to be among the lowest, especially among CD8+ T cells. The antigen specificity of the peripheral T cells that underwent clonal expansion was not determined.

Genomic DNA was extracted from sorted cells for sequencing of the TCRbeta CDR3 region. The immunoSEQ Assay was used to sequence the TCRbeta CDR3 regions. TCRdb stores this immuneACCESS table with in-frame sequences only. Part of the clones is absent; in the studies checked, under half of the shortfall reflects unresolved V genes, and no reason is known for the rest. For this sample there are over 30,000 clones; around four fifths appear just once. Roughly 15% of the sample is taken by the ten largest. The chain was built from TRBV10-3 and TRBJ2-7, and 7 junctional nucleotides match TRBD1. The TCR sequence derives from an adult with an advanced solid tumor such as melanoma, head and neck, liver or kidney cancer. This specimen consisted of CD4+ or CD8+ T cells sorted from blood, obtained in a trial of the OX40 agonist ivuxolimab. The nucleotide sequence is TGTGCCATCAGTGCCTCTCCCTCAGGGGGCTCCTACGAGCAGTACTTC. This codes for CAISASPSGGSYEQYF.